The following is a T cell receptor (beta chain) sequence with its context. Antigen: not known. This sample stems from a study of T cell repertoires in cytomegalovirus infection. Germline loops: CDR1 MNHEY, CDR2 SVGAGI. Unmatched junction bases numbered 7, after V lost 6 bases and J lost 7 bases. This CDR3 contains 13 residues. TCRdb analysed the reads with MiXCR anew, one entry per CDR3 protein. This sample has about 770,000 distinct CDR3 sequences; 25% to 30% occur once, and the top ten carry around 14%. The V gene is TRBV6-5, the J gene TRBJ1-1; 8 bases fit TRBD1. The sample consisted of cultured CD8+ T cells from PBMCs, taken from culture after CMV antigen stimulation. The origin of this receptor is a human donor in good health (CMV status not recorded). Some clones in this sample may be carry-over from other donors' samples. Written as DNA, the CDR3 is TGTGCCAGCAGCCCTAGGGGGACAGGTGAAGCTTTCTTT. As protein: CASSPRGTGEAFF.